The 16 T cell receptor beta chains below were found in one sample sequenced in a study of CD8 T cells in ankylosing spondylitis. TCRdb analysed the 5' RACE reads with MiXCR anew, one entry per CDR3 protein. The sample holds about 35,000 distinct CDR3 sequences, over 9% seen once. The sample taken for sequencing was blood, either unsorted or a sorted T cell fraction (not recorded which). The receptors come from a male donor with ankylosing spondylitis or in good health (not recorded which).

Only one count was recorded for this clonotype. V and J are TRBV20-1 and TRBJ2-4; possible D gene TRBD2, 7 bases. This CDR3 contains 17 residues. The ends were cut back, 3 bases at V and 0 bases at J, with 18 bases in the middle. Germline V lookup: CDR1 DFQATT, CDR2 SNEGSKA (reference sequence). CDR3 nucleotides: TGCAGTGCTAGTAGGGGGGGGGACTATGGAGCCAAAAACATTCAGTACTTC. The encoded protein is CSASRGGDYGAKNIQYF.

This clonotype has at least ten counts. This sequence joins TRBV5-1 and TRBJ2-1, with 11 bases aligning to TRBD2. V dropped 4 bases and J dropped 8; count of bases not matched to a gene: 11. This CDR3 contains 16 residues. Germline values: CDR1 SGHRS, CDR2 YFSETQ. CDR3 nucleotide sequence: TGCGCCAGCAGCAAGGGACTAGCGGAGACGCGTGATGAGCAGTTCTTC. It is translated as CASSKGLAETRDEQFF.

This clonotype has a count of ten or more. The CDR3 here is CASSLEGAGDNEQFF. DNA for the CDR3: TGTGCCAGCAGCTTAGAAGGGGCGGGAGATAATGAGCAGTTCTTC. The chain is built from TRBV11-2 and TRBJ2-1; 7 bases agree with TRBD2. Trimming took 0 bases from V and 7 from J; bases not matched to a gene: 6. Germline assignment: CDR1 SGHAT and CDR2 FQNNGV. The CDR3 is 15 amino acids. The full variable domain, in which reference TRBV11-2 and TRBJ2-1 provide the parts outside the CDR3, is EAGVAQSPRYKIIEKRQSVAFWCNPISGHATLYWYQQILGQGPKLLIQFQNNGVVDDSQLPKDRFSAERLKGVDSTLKIQPAKLEDSAVYLCASSLEGAGDNEQFFGPGTRLTVL.

This chain links TRBV19 with TRBJ2-1, with TRBD1 identical over 9 bases. Germline values: CDR1 LNHDA, CDR2 SQIVND (reference sequence). There are 13 residues in the CDR3. After removal of 6 bases from V and 6 bases from J, the junction contained 3 bases not matched to a gene. CDR3 amino acids: CASRGDRVNEQFF. The CDR3 region has the DNA TGTGCCAGTAGGGGGGACAGGGTCAATGAGCAGTTCTTC.

This clonotype was observed at least ten times. This chain joins TRBV7-2 and TRBJ2-7; no clear D gene. The CDR3 is 15 residues long. The germline V gene encodes CDR1 SGHTA and CDR2 FQGNSA. Trimming took 3 bases from V and 2 from J, leaving 14 bases between them. The CDR3 DNA sequence: TGTGCCAGCAGCTTCTTGCACAGCTCAGCCTACGAGCAGTACTTC. This sequence encodes CASSFLHSSAYEQYF.

This clonotype has ten or more counts. The chain is built from TRBV29-1 and TRBJ1-2, with D hard to call. Germline CDR1 SQVTM, CDR2 ANQGSEA. The CDR3 is 11 residues long. Trimming removed 4 bases at V and 0 bases at J, with 3 bases between. The chain's CDR3 is CSVVANYGYTF. CDR3 nucleotides: TGCAGCGTTGTGGCTAACTATGGCTACACCTTC. The complete variable domain, with remaining parts taken from reference TRBV29-1 and TRBJ1-2, reads SAVISQKPSRDICQRGTSLTIQCQVDSQVTMMFWYRQQPGQSLTLIATANQGSEATYESGFVIDKFPISRPNLTFSTLTVSNMSPEDSSIYLCSVVANYGYTFGSGTRLTVV.

This clonotype occurred many times. The rearrangement joins TRBV27 to TRBJ2-7; D remains unclear. V lost 5 bases, J lost 1 base, and 15 bases lay in between. The CDR3 is made up of 15 amino acids. Germline CDR1 and CDR2: MNHEY and SMNVEV (reference sequence). The CDR3 here is CASSLYLGRSYEQYF. The CDR3 DNA sequence: TGTGCCAGCAGTCTCTATCTAGGACGGTCCTACGAGCAGTACTTC.

There are many counts of this clonotype. The gene calls are TRBV6-1 and TRBJ2-6; the D gene is possibly TRBD2 (5 bases). This CDR3 has 16 residues. Looked up from germline, CDR1 is MNHNS and CDR2 is SASEGT. V dropped 6 bases and J dropped 1 base, with 13 bases sitting between them. This CDR3 reads CASSARPGSGANVLTF. The CDR3 DNA reads as TGTGCCAGCAGCGCCCGTCCGGGGTCTGGGGCCAACGTCCTGACTTTC.

In this sample, this clonotype turned up once. The rearrangement uses TRBV4-2 and TRBJ2-1; TRBD2 is a possible D gene (6 bases). CDR3 size: 15 residues. Germline V lookup: CDR1 LGHNA, CDR2 YNFKEQ. V was clipped by 4 bases and J by 4 bases, with 14 bases between them. CDR3 nucleotide sequence: TGTGCCAGCAGCCGACTAGTTCTAGGGTACAATGAGCAGTTCTTC. It is translated as CASSRLVLGYNEQFF.

Ten or more counts support this clonotype. As DNA, the CDR3 is TGCAGTGCTAGACCCGGGACAGATACGCAGTATTTT. It encodes CSARPGTDTQYF. The chain employs TRBV20-1 and TRBJ2-3, with unresolved D. The CDR3 covers 12 residues. Per the germline V gene, CDR1 is DFQATT and CDR2 is SNEGSKA (reference sequence). The V and J ends lost 2 bases and 3 bases respectively, with 6 bases between them.

J is TRBJ2-3 and V is TRBV2, with TRBD1 matching 8 bases. Germline V lookup: CDR1 SNHLY, CDR2 FYNNEI. V was clipped by 10 bases and J by 0 bases; unmatched bases: 15. The CDR3 runs to 17 residues. The CDR3 here is CAKKGQGATRSTDTQYF. Here the CDR3 DNA reads TGTGCCAAAAAGGGGCAGGGGGCGACTCGGAGCACAGATACGCAGTATTTT.

This rearrangement joins TRBV20-1 to TRBJ2-1, with D perhaps matching TRBD2 (6 bases). Germline CDR1 and CDR2: DFQATT and SNEGSKA (reference sequence). The CDR3 spans 13 residues. The chain's CDR3 is CRPGRGNYNEQFF. In nucleotides, the CDR3 is TGCAGACCCGGGAGAGGGAACTACAATGAGCAGTTCTTC.

This chain uses TRBV6-2 or TRBV6-3 with TRBJ2-1; TRBD2 matches at 11 bases. This CDR3 is built from 15 residues. V dropped 7 bases and J dropped 5; count of bases not matched to a gene: 7. Germline V lookup: CDR1 MNHEY, CDR2 SVGEGT. The CDR3 reads CASNPGLAANNEQFF. Written as DNA, the CDR3 is TGTGCCAGCAACCCGGGACTAGCGGCGAACAATGAGCAGTTCTTC.

This clonotype was picked up many times. The chain links TRBV10-2 to TRBJ2-2, with D unclear. Per the germline V gene, CDR1 is WSHSY and CDR2 is SAAADI. This CDR3 comprises 13 residues. Trimming took 0 bases from V and 6 from J, leaving 5 bases between them. CDR3 DNA sequence: TGCGCCAGCAGTGAGTCCTCGTCCGGGGAGCTGTTTTTT. Translated, it gives CASSESSSGELFF.

The chain recombines TRBV7-9 with TRBJ2-3, with D hard to call. Trimming removed 3 bases at V and 6 bases at J, with 16 bases between. The CDR3 is 15 amino acids. Germline V gene data show CDR1 as SEHNR and CDR2 as FQNEAQ (reference sequence). CDR3 sequence: CASSFSGPGFDTQYF. The CDR3 DNA reads as TGTGCCAGCAGCTTCTCCGGGCCCGGTTTCGATACGCAGTATTTT. Using reference TRBV7-9 and TRBJ2-3 for the parts outside the CDR3, the full variable domain is DTGVSQNPRHKITKRGQNVTFRCDPISEHNRLYWYRQTLGQGPEFLTYFQNEAQLEKSRLLSDRFSAERPKGSFSTLEIQRTEQGDSAMYLCASSFSGPGFDTQYFGPGTRLTVL.

This clonotype was picked up a small number of times. The CDR3 sequence is CASSQQTGGLLDTQYF. In nucleotides, the CDR3 is TGTGCCAGCAGCCAACAGACAGGGGGCCTTTTAGATACGCAGTATTTT. The gene calls are TRBV7-6 and TRBJ2-3; 10 positions agree with TRBD1. From germline, CDR1 is SGHVS and CDR2 FNYEAQ. The CDR3 sequence is 16 residues long. After removal of 5 bases from V and 5 bases from J, the junction contained 10 bases not matched to a gene.